This TCR beta chain was captured by sequencing in a study of blood T cell repertoires in COVID-19. The sample holds a few counts of this clone. CDR3 length: 12 amino acids. The V segment lost 5 bases and the J segment 8 bases; nucleotides outside the gene matches: 5. Sequencing was performed with immunoSEQ multiplex PCR; in TCRdb, only in-frame clones are kept and a portion is missing. The table lists roughly 380,000 clones, approximately 87% of them singletons. The sample consisted of PBMCs or T cells enriched from blood (not recorded which). The V gene is TRBV12-3 or TRBV12-4, the J gene TRBJ1-2; TRBD1 matches 7 bases. The sequence was obtained from a man aged 25 to 45 who had recovered from COVID-19. Here the CDR3 DNA reads TGTGCCAGCAGTACCTACAGGGGCGGCTACACCTTC. This translates into CASSTYRGGYTF.